The T cell receptor (beta chain) under discussion was sequenced for a study of cytomegalovirus exposure and HLA in healthy donors. The PCR had 60 Vbeta and 13 Jbeta primers. Profiling relied on immunoSEQ multiplex PCR, and the TCRdb table lists in-frame clones only, not all of them. The sample has roughly 190,000 clones, 60% to 80% seen once. J gave up 1 base and V 1 base, and 6 bases lay outside the gene matches. The CDR3 extends over 19 amino acids. Per the germline V gene, CDR1 is SGHTA and CDR2 is FQGNSA. Donors in the study were healthy people who gave bone marrow. The chain links TRBV7-2 to TRBJ2-6, with 11 bases identical to TRBD2. Input material: PBMCs. The clonotype comes from a female donor in good health and CMV-seronegative. CDR3 in amino acids: CASSLGSSGGWSGANVLTF. The CDR3 region has the DNA TGTGCCAGCAGCTTAGGGTCTAGCGGGGGGTGGTCTGGGGCCAACGTCCTGACTTTC.